This paragraph reports one T cell receptor beta chain. These data come from a study of shared clonotypes between healthy human individuals. Profiled with immunoSEQ multiplex PCR; TCRdb holds only in-frame clones, not every one. The table includes roughly 1,000,000 clones, about four fifths detected once. There are 15 residues in the CDR3. V dropped 3 bases and J dropped 0; count of bases not matched to a gene: 5. Germline V gene data show CDR1 as GTSNPN and CDR2 as SVGIG (reference sequence). This clonotype was sampled from a man aged 18 to 30 in good health. Some clones in this sample may be carry-over from other donors' samples. Sequenced: memory CD4+ T cells from PBMCs. The subset is: CD45RA-negative fraction. The rearrangement links TRBV30 to TRBJ2-1; 7 bases are a match to TRBD2. CDR3 DNA: TGTGCCTGGAGGGCTAGCGGTCGCTCCTACAATGAGCAGTTCTTC. Its translation is CAWRASGRSYNEQFF.